The clone carrying this T cell receptor (beta chain) was seen only a few times. These data originate in a study of T cell repertoires in cytomegalovirus infection. This CDR3 region has 14 residues. CDR1 MDHEN and CDR2 SYDVKM come from the germline V gene. V was shortened by 6 bases and J by 0 bases, with 12 bases between the two germline ends. Each CDR3 protein is one row after TCRdb ran MiXCR on the reads. Of 200,000 to 300,000 distinct CDR3 sequences detected, roughly 15% appear once; the ten largest clones hold about 8.7%. The sequence was collected from a human donor in good health (CMV status not recorded). Some clones in this sample may be carry-over from other donors' samples. Sequencing used PBMCs. The chain has TRBV28 and TRBJ2-7; possibly TRBD2 for D (7 bases). This chain's CDR3 is CASSRGGGSYEQYF. The DNA for the CDR3 is TGTGCCAGCAGCCGAGGGGGGGGCTCCTACGAGCAGTACTTC.